This entry concerns a single T cell receptor (beta chain). Its binding antigen is unknown. The record has no base qualities; no much larger clone is one base away. In the germline V gene (reference sequence), CDR1 corresponds to LGHDT and CDR2 to YNNKEL. Trimming removed 1 base from V and 6 bases from J; the gene matches leave 5 bases unexplained. The cysteine opens and the phenylalanine closes a CDR3 of 14 amino acids. Only the CDR3 region is kept as DNA, spanning 42 bases read in frame from base 1. The immunoSEQ Assay, a bias-controlled multiplex PCR, was used to amplify TCRbeta CDR3 regions from genomic DNA. The original pipeline was this. Within the assay, amplification of reference gene primers was used to estimate how many nucleated cells each sample contained. To quantify the absolute abundance of each unique TCRbeta CDR3 rearrangement, sequence reads were collapsed and filtered. For each sample, productive Simpson clonality was calculated by taking the square root of Simpson's diversity index across productive rearrangements. In TCRdb, the immuneACCESS table is reduced to in-frame sequences with V and J assigned. These tables do not hold every clone; where another copy was compared, an unresolved V gene accounts for under half, and the others remain unexplained. Clone size and the V and J calls come from that table; the DNA yielded D and trimming. The sample table contains 200,000 to 250,000 clones; only one count was recorded for about 80% of them. The top ten hold 1.8% of the sample.

Participants in the prospective study were enrolled through a virtual design, were aged roughly 18 to 90 years, and lived in 24 United States geographic areas. To assign participants to cohorts, the prospective study relied on clinical history that participants themselves reported in a screening survey and a study questionnaire. Recovered participants in ImmuneRACE Cohort 3 were defined by two consecutive negative NP/OP PCR tests, clearance by a healthcare professional, or resolution of symptoms. Each participant in the prospective study had whole blood, serum and a nasopharyngeal or oropharyngeal swab collected by mobile phlebotomists. Prospective study participants could optionally give additional blood draws and questionnaires over an approximately 2-month period. Blood samples from the prospective study were shipped frozen or at room temperature prior to DNA extraction. This specimen belongs to a study of blood T cell repertoires in COVID-19 (dated by TCRdb to between 2020 and 2021). Concerning the study at large: Collaborator samples came from the United States, Italy and Spain and covered acute and convalescent phases of COVID-19. The material from the prospective study consisted of cDNA or gDNA derived from T cells, B-cell-depleted T cells, or PBMCs. A de-identified subject ID, COVID-19 status, age in years and sex were almost always included in the sample metadata. The repertoires were made available in a free public database intended to serve as a resource for research on the immune response to SARS-CoV-2. The samples were drawn from two sources: the first 160 participants of the ongoing ImmuneRACE study, and 950 to 1,500 subjects contributed by 6 global collaborators. Deeply sampled blood TCRbeta repertoires from subjects exposed to, actively infected with, or recovered from COVID-19 were included in the dataset. Where available, HLA class I and class II types were obtained from metadata supplied by the sample provider rather than from assay-based typing. Beyond this particular receptor, the publication reports: How much clinical and demographic metadata was included differed by source and by participant, and the metadata was provided uncurated.

What was sequenced was PBMCs or T cells enriched from blood (not recorded which). The rearrangement joined TRBV3-1 (or the pseudogene TRBV3-2) to TRBJ2-7, and TRBD1 aligns with 8 junction nucleotides. The receptor was isolated from a man between 60 and 75 years old who had recovered from COVID-19. CDR3 reads: CASSQGSGGSEQYF. The DNA sequence follows: TGTGCCAGCAGCCAAGGGTCAGGGGGCTCCGAGCAGTACTTC.